A single T cell receptor (beta chain) is shown here with its context. Its cognate antigen is unknown. This entry is derived from a study of blood T cells in healthy people across ages. Study-level information: For every two T cells, template switching captured about one barcoded beta molecule. Study-wide results and caveats: The study found TCR beta diversity correlated strongly with naive T cell percentage. Measured against age, TCR beta diversity per million T cells decreased in a roughly linear manner. What prevented conclusive comparison of naive and antigen-experienced cells was that PBMCs were unsorted.

With a J-beta primer mix and a sample-barcoded 5' primer, a second PCR ran about 7 to 12 cycles. In TCRdb, the 5' RACE reads were re-called with MiXCR into one record per CDR3 protein. The sample lists over 950,000 distinct CDR3 sequences, just over 50% occurring once. Per the germline V gene, CDR1 is SGHDT and CDR2 is YYEEEE. V lost 0 bases, J lost 0 bases, and 5 bases stayed unmatched. This CDR3 is 19 amino acids long. The clonotype was recovered from a woman in her sixties in good health. V and J are TRBV5-6 and TRBJ2-6; 11 bases map to TRBD1. Sequencing used blood. In DNA form, the CDR3 reads TGTGCCAGCAGCTTGGTCGGACAGGGGGCCCTCTCTGGGGCCAACGTCCTGACTTTC. It specifies CASSLVGQGALSGANVLTF.